Listed below are T cell receptor beta chains from one sample, sequenced in a study of control samples from healthy donors and cancer patients. Repertoires were generated with immunoSEQ multiplex PCR, while TCRdb's copy carries only in-frame clones and drops some. The table shows roughly 120,000 clones, with 88% occurring only once. The sequenced material came from blood. The receptor source for this set is a woman aged 70 to 79 in good health. CDR3s include the opening cysteine and the closing phenylalanine or tryptophan. D genes are given only for firm matches. Rows may omit the clone size; those that give it use once, few, many or a size class.

v_gene,abundance,j_gene,d_gene,CDR3aa,CDR3nt
TRBV19,NA,TRBJ1-6,NA,CASSIRGANSYNSPLHF,TGTGCCAGTAGTATACGTGGGGCCAACTCCTATAATTCACCCCTCCACTTT
TRBV6-4,once,TRBJ1-2,NA,CASSDGRGRYTF,TGTGCCAGCAGTGACGGGCGGGGACGCTACACCTTC
TRBV5-1,once,TRBJ1-4,NA,CASSLQDSNEKLFF,TGCGCCAGCAGCTTACAGGATTCTAATGAAAAACTGTTTTTT
TRBV3-1/TRBV3-2,NA,TRBJ1-1,NA,CASSPRGGNTEAFF,TGTGCCAGCAGCCCACGGGGGGGTAACACTGAAGCTTTCTTT
TRBV7-3,few,TRBJ2-6,TRBD2,CASSSGLGGSSGANVLTF,TGTGCCAGCAGCTCGGGGCTCGGCGGGAGCTCTGGGGCCAACGTCCTGACTTTC
TRBV3-1/TRBV3-2,once,TRBJ2-1,NA,CASSQDLQGMGNEQFF,TGTGCCAGCAGCCAAGATCTCCAAGGGATGGGCAATGAGCAGTTCTTC
TRBV18,NA,TRBJ1-1,NA,CASSPTRQANTEAFF,TGTGCCAGCTCACCAACTCGGCAGGCGAACACTGAAGCTTTCTTT
TRBV7-9,NA,TRBJ2-7,NA,CASSSSGTRYEQYF,TGTGCCAGCAGCTCATCCGGGACACGCTACGAGCAGTACTTC
TRBV7-6,few,TRBJ2-1,NA,CASSSQGVASEQFF,TGTGCCAGCAGCTCCCAGGGTGTTGCGTCTGAGCAGTTCTTC
TRBV11-2,NA,TRBJ2-5,NA,CASSLSPQETQYF,TGTGCCAGCAGCTTATCTCCCCAAGAGACCCAGTACTTC
TRBV7-9,few,TRBJ1-4,NA,CASSLPQGGNEKLFF,TGTGCCAGCAGCTTACCTCAAGGGGGTAATGAAAAACTGTTTTTT
TRBV5-1,once,TRBJ2-1,NA,CASSLAGGGYNEQFF,TGCGCCAGCAGCTTGGCCGGAGGCGGGTACAATGAGCAGTTCTTC
TRBV6-5,NA,TRBJ2-7,NA,CASAPTGSYEQYF,TGTGCCAGCGCCCCTACAGGGTCCTACGAGCAGTACTTC
TRBV15,NA,TRBJ2-7,TRBD1,CATSRDRVYEQYF,TGTGCCACCAGCCGGGACAGGGTGTACGAGCAGTACTTC
TRBV15,few,TRBJ2-1,TRBD2,CATSGQALAGGEQFF,TGTGCCACCAGCGGCCAGGCGCTAGCGGGGGGGGAGCAGTTCTTC
TRBV6-1,NA,TRBJ2-1,NA,CASSEALLAGGSYNEQFF,TGTGCCAGCAGTGAAGCGCTATTGGCAGGCGGTTCCTACAATGAGCAGTTCTTC
TRBV6-2/TRBV6-3,NA,TRBJ1-5,NA,CASSYGGEGSQPQHF,TGTGCCAGCAGTTACGGCGGGGAGGGGAGTCAGCCCCAGCATTTT
TRBV6-5,NA,TRBJ2-2,NA,CASSRRGSSGELFF,TGTGCCAGCAGTCGGCGAGGGTCATCCGGGGAGCTGTTTTTT
TRBV2,NA,TRBJ2-7,NA,CASSPDSSYEQYF,TGTGCCAGCAGTCCCGACAGCTCCTACGAGCAGTACTTC
TRBV3-1/TRBV3-2,NA,TRBJ1-1,NA,CASSYSRTEAFF,TGTGCCAGCAGCTATAGTAGGACTGAAGCTTTCTTT
TRBV5-1,NA,TRBJ2-3,NA,CASSLRGEVDTQYF,TGCGCCAGCAGCTTGCGAGGGGAGGTAGATACGCAGTATTTT
TRBV7-9,NA,TRBJ1-5,NA,CASSLDSGNQPQHF,TGTGCCAGCAGCTTAGATTCCGGTAATCAGCCCCAGCATTTT
TRBV29-1,NA,TRBJ2-1,NA,CSVRRGQGSGPYNEQFF,TGCAGCGTCAGACGGGGACAAGGGAGCGGTCCCTACAATGAGCAGTTCTTC
TRBV5-5,NA,TRBJ1-2,NA,CASSLSGNYGYTF,TGTGCCAGCAGCTTGTCAGGCAACTATGGCTACACCTTC
TRBV5-1,NA,TRBJ1-1,TRBD1,CASRQGGTGGTEAFF,TGCGCCAGCAGACAGGGCGGGACAGGAGGGACTGAAGCTTTCTTT
TRBV6-5,NA,TRBJ1-3,NA,CASSYSPPGSGNTIYF,TGTGCCAGCAGTTACTCCCCCCCCGGCTCTGGAAACACCATATATTTT
TRBV6-2/TRBV6-3,few,TRBJ2-7,NA,CASSFDARRNSYEQYF,TGTGCCAGCAGCTTTGACGCGAGAAGAAACTCCTACGAGCAGTACTTC
TRBV7-9,NA,TRBJ1-1,NA,CASSLQDVNTEAFF,TGTGCCAGCAGCTTACAGGATGTGAACACTGAAGCTTTCTTT
TRBV6-4,few,TRBJ1-6,NA,CASSNGADNSPLHF,TGTGCCAGCAGTAATGGGGCAGATAATTCACCCCTCCACTTT
TRBV5-6,NA,TRBJ2-1,TRBD2,CASSETSGAPYNEQFF,TGTGCCAGCAGCGAGACTAGCGGGGCCCCCTACAATGAGCAGTTCTTC
TRBV6-5,NA,TRBJ2-7,TRBD1,CASSYSWTGISYEQYF,TGTGCCAGCAGTTATTCCTGGACAGGGATCTCCTACGAGCAGTACTTC
TRBV10-3,NA,TRBJ1-1,NA,CAISQKRGGVAEAFF,TGTGCCATCAGTCAAAAGAGGGGAGGGGTGGCTGAAGCTTTCTTT
TRBV7-3,NA,TRBJ2-1,TRBD1,CASSPGQGYDNEQFF,TGTGCCAGCAGCCCGGGACAGGGATATGACAATGAGCAGTTCTTC
TRBV6-1,NA,TRBJ1-6,NA,CASSEARVEDSPLHF,TGTGCCAGCAGTGAAGCTAGGGTAGAGGATTCACCCCTCCACTTT
TRBV2,NA,TRBJ1-5,NA,CASTVAGGGNQPQHF,TGTGCCAGCACTGTTGCCGGGGGGGGCAATCAGCCCCAGCATTTT
TRBV4-3,NA,TRBJ2-2,NA,CASSQEVLILTGELFF,TGCGCCAGCAGCCAAGAGGTCCTGATTCTCACCGGGGAGCTGTTTTTT
TRBV5-8,NA,TRBJ1-2,NA,CASGLPGVNYGYTF,TGTGCCAGCGGACTTCCAGGAGTTAACTATGGCTACACCTTC
TRBV5-4,NA,TRBJ1-4,NA,CATNSQLEEKLFF,TGTGCCACCAACAGTCAGTTAGAAGAAAAACTGTTTTTT
TRBV25-1,NA,TRBJ1-6,NA,CASSPQVGGVIYNSPLHF,TGTGCCAGCAGTCCCCAAGTGGGGGGCGTAATCTATAATTCACCCCTCCACTTT
TRBV2,NA,TRBJ2-3,NA,CASSESWSTDTQYF,TGTGCCAGCAGTGAATCTTGGAGCACAGATACGCAGTATTTT
TRBV27,once,TRBJ1-3,NA,CASSPWGGGISGNTIYF,TGTGCCAGCAGCCCCTGGGGTGGCGGGATCTCTGGAAACACCATATATTTT
TRBV7-9,NA,TRBJ2-5,TRBD1,CASRLTGEETQYF,TGTGCCAGCAGGTTAACAGGGGAAGAGACCCAGTACTTC
TRBV5-6,NA,TRBJ2-3,TRBD2,CASSLPSGSTDTQYF,TGTGCCAGCAGCTTGCCTAGCGGTAGCACAGATACGCAGTATTTT
TRBV7-2,NA,TRBJ1-6,TRBD1,CASSPRGGQGKGNSPLHF,TGTGCCAGCAGCCCTAGGGGGGGACAGGGGAAGGGCAATTCACCCCTCCACTTT
TRBV6-5,NA,TRBJ2-1,TRBD1,CASFQTGKDNNEQFF,TGTGCCAGCTTCCAGACAGGGAAGGACAACAATGAGCAGTTCTTC
TRBV6-4,once,TRBJ1-5,TRBD1,CASSDSMGQGHSNQPQHF,TGTGCCAGCAGTGACTCGATGGGACAGGGCCATAGCAATCAGCCCCAGCATTTT
TRBV7-9,NA,TRBJ2-2,NA,CASSLQGNTGELFF,TGTGCCAGCAGCTTACAGGGGAACACCGGGGAGCTGTTTTTT